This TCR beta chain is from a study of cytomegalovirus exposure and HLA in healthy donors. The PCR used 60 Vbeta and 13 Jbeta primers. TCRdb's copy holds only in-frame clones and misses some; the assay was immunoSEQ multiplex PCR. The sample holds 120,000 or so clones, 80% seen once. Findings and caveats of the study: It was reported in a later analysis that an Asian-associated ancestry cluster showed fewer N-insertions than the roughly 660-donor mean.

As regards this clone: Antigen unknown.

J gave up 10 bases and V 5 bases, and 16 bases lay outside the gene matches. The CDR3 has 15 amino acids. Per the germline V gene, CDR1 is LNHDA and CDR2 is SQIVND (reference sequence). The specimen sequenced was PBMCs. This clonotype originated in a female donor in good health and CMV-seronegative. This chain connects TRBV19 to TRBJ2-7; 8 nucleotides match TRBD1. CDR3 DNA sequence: TGTGCCAGTAGTGCCGCAGGGGGCGCGGGTACGGTTCAGTACTTC. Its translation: CASSAAGGAGTVQYF.